The rows below give T cell receptor beta chains drawn from one sample of a study of CD8+ T cells in alopecia areata. Sequencing was performed with immunoSEQ multiplex PCR; in TCRdb, only in-frame clones are kept and a portion is missing. The sample includes about 140,000 clones, about 88% seen only once; the top ten take around 14%. This sample comprised CD8+ T cells sorted from blood, obtained at week 4, from a patient treated with tofacitinib. The receptors were sampled from a human donor with alopecia areata. The CDR3 runs from the conserved cysteine through the conserved F or W. Fields, in order: clone size, V gene, D gene, J gene, CDR3 DNA, CDR3 protein. D genes are given only for firm matches. The size field is filled for only some rows; it gives once, few, many or a size class.

abundance: -
v_gene: TRBV7-7
d_gene: TRBD2
j_gene: TRBJ2-5
CDR3nt: TGTGCCGTGGAGCGGGAGGTTGGGGAGACCCAGTACTTC
CDR3aa: CAVEREVGETQYF

abundance: -
v_gene: TRBV27
d_gene: TRBD2
j_gene: TRBJ2-7
CDR3nt: TGTGCCAGCGGCGCGGGAGGGCCATACGAGCAGTACTTC
CDR3aa: CASGAGGPYEQYF

abundance: -
v_gene: TRBV11-2
d_gene: -
j_gene: TRBJ2-4
CDR3nt: TGTGCCAGCAGCTTAGAATTAAACATTCAGTACTTC
CDR3aa: CASSLELNIQYF

abundance: few
v_gene: TRBV9
d_gene: -
j_gene: TRBJ2-7
CDR3nt: TGTGCCAGCAGCCCCAATGACGGCTACGAGCAGTACTTC
CDR3aa: CASSPNDGYEQYF

abundance: once
v_gene: TRBV30
d_gene: -
j_gene: TRBJ1-2
CDR3nt: TGTGCCTGGAGTAGAAGGGGGGCCAACTATGGCTACACCTTC
CDR3aa: CAWSRRGANYGYTF

abundance: -
v_gene: TRBV30
d_gene: -
j_gene: TRBJ2-7
CDR3nt: TGTGCCTGGAGTGTTGCTACAGGGAGCCTCTACGAGCAGTACTTC
CDR3aa: CAWSVATGSLYEQYF

abundance: -
v_gene: TRBV9
d_gene: TRBD2
j_gene: TRBJ2-1
CDR3nt: TGTGCCAGCAGCGCCGTAGCGGGGGGGCTCTACAATGAGCAGTTCTTC
CDR3aa: CASSAVAGGLYNEQFF

abundance: -
v_gene: TRBV5-6
d_gene: -
j_gene: TRBJ2-7
CDR3nt: TGTGCCAGCAGCTTGGAGAGCTCCTACGAGCAGTACTTC
CDR3aa: CASSLESSYEQYF

abundance: -
v_gene: TRBV6-5
d_gene: -
j_gene: TRBJ1-2
CDR3nt: TGTGCCAGCAGTCCTCAAGGGGCCCCCAACTATGGCTACACCTTC
CDR3aa: CASSPQGAPNYGYTF

abundance: once
v_gene: TRBV5-1
d_gene: -
j_gene: TRBJ2-7
CDR3nt: TGCGCCAGCATGGACCAGAATGCCTACGAGCAGTACTTC
CDR3aa: CASMDQNAYEQYF

abundance: few
v_gene: TRBV19
d_gene: TRBD2
j_gene: TRBJ2-7
CDR3nt: TGTGCCAGTAGTTTAGCGGGAATCTACGAGCAGTACTTC
CDR3aa: CASSLAGIYEQYF

abundance: -
v_gene: TRBV30
d_gene: TRBD2
j_gene: TRBJ2-1
CDR3nt: TGTGCCTGGAGTTCGGGGGGGTCCTACAATGAGCAGTTCTTC
CDR3aa: CAWSSGGSYNEQFF

abundance: -
v_gene: TRBV7-9
d_gene: -
j_gene: TRBJ2-2
CDR3nt: TGTGCCAGCAGCCAGCCAGGGCCCGGGGAGCTGTTTTTT
CDR3aa: CASSQPGPGELFF

abundance: -
v_gene: TRBV29-1
d_gene: -
j_gene: TRBJ2-1
CDR3nt: TGCAGCGTTTATAGCGGCGATGAGCAGTTCTTC
CDR3aa: CSVYSGDEQFF

abundance: -
v_gene: TRBV5-6
d_gene: TRBD1
j_gene: TRBJ2-2
CDR3nt: TGTGCCAGCAGCGGGGCCGGGACAGGAGTTTTGACCGGGGAGCTGTTTTTT
CDR3aa: CASSGAGTGVLTGELFF

abundance: -
v_gene: TRBV7-9
d_gene: -
j_gene: TRBJ2-5
CDR3nt: TGTGCCAGCAGCTTAGCGCGGGCACAAGAGACCCAGTACTTC
CDR3aa: CASSLARAQETQYF

abundance: once
v_gene: TRBV6-5
d_gene: -
j_gene: TRBJ2-2
CDR3nt: TGTGCCAGCAGTTACGAGGTCACCGGGGAGCTGTTTTTT
CDR3aa: CASSYEVTGELFF

abundance: -
v_gene: TRBV27
d_gene: -
j_gene: TRBJ2-1
CDR3nt: TGTGCCAGCAGTGACTCCAGAATAAGCTCCTACAATGAGCAGTTCTTC
CDR3aa: CASSDSRISSYNEQFF

abundance: -
v_gene: TRBV29-1
d_gene: -
j_gene: TRBJ2-7
CDR3nt: TGCAGCGTTGAGACAAGAACGGACTACGAGCAGTACTTC
CDR3aa: CSVETRTDYEQYF

abundance: few
v_gene: TRBV18
d_gene: -
j_gene: TRBJ1-4
CDR3nt: TGTGCCAGCTCACCACCGAACAGGAAACTGTTTTTT
CDR3aa: CASSPPNRKLFF

abundance: -
v_gene: TRBV27
d_gene: -
j_gene: TRBJ2-7
CDR3nt: TGTGCCAGCAGTTTAACAGGGCACCTCTACGAGCAGTACTTC
CDR3aa: CASSLTGHLYEQYF

abundance: -
v_gene: TRBV29-1
d_gene: -
j_gene: TRBJ2-1
CDR3nt: TGCAGCTTCCTGAGGGGGGATTGGAATGAGCAGTTCTTC
CDR3aa: CSFLRGDWNEQFF

abundance: -
v_gene: TRBV27
d_gene: -
j_gene: TRBJ2-7
CDR3nt: TGTGCCAGCAGTCTCATAGCCCCGGGCGAGCAGTACTTC
CDR3aa: CASSLIAPGEQYF